This TCR beta chain was captured in a study of shared clonotypes between healthy human individuals (dated by TCRdb to the early 2020s). With respect to the entire study: The cohort comprised a couple of women and a few men aged 18 to 49 years. Per donor, three plates each were used for CD4 naive and CD4 memory, two for CD8 naive, and one for CD8 memory. To estimate repertoire size and how much clonotypes are shared between individuals, the study performed deep sequencing of blood TCR repertoires from roughly five healthy adults. Libraries were prepared and TCR repertoires were sequenced by different laboratories using diverse techniques, in order to increase sequencing depth and limit assay-specific biases. Each donor's leukapheresis produced roughly between roughly 0.9 and 9 billion PBMCs.

A note on this clone: Its antigen is currently not known. No quality values exist for individual bases; no much larger clone is one base distant.

Findings and caveats that apply to the study as a whole: When a few donors were compared, the shared fraction of clonotypes was around 5% for naive CD4, about 4% for naive CD8, more than 2% for memory CD4, and less than 0.5% for memory CD8. Pairwise subsampling led to the expectation that sequencing depth would affect the degree of clonotype sharing among donors. Higher generation probabilities were observed for clonotypes shared by all four sorted-subset donors than for non-shared clonotypes. Sampling was restricted to blood, and TCR repertoires in tissue are likely to differ from TCR repertoires in blood. The small number of donors limited the genetic and exposure-history diversity represented. Larger estimated clonotype richness was generally found for naive subsets than for memory subsets. Incomplete sequencing was indicated by rarefaction of sorted-subset datasets, despite the large sequencing depth.

Using the deep immunoSEQ assay, TCR CDR3 regions were amplified from genomic DNA by multiplex PCR. For each cell subset, the extracted genomic DNA was distributed evenly across all wells of several immunoSEQ 96-well plates, and each plate served as one replicate. For sorted subsets, about 210 ng of genomic DNA, equivalent to some 30,000 T cell genomes, went into each replicate PCR. Purified libraries were measured with a Qubit 3.0 fluorometer, size-checked on a Bioanalyzer 2100, and measured again with the KAPA Library Quantification kit. Every immunoSEQ 96-well plate was sequenced on a dedicated single-read 150-cycle Illumina NextSeq 550 flow cell. Concerning the study's data processing: Because the immunoSEQ output held only junctional sequences and lacked quality scores, the filtering could not match the filtering applied to full-length reads. To assign V/J genes and CDR3, sequences were annotated against IMGT germline references using PyIR, a Python wrapper for IgBLAST v1.9. Reads were removed for weak V/J assignments (E-value above 1e-6), missing CDR3, stop codons, out-of-frame junctions, or ambiguous translated residues. V3J clonotypes were defined as sequences sharing an identical inferred V gene, J gene, and CDR3 amino acid sequence. To compute the percentage overlap between repertoires, the number of shared unique clonotypes was divided by the size of the smaller repertoire. RTK rarefaction, the Chao1 estimator, and Recon v2.1 estimates of unobserved clonotypes were used to assess repertoire richness. OLGA was used to compute generation probabilities for all TCRbeta clonotypes that the gDNA method yielded from a few donors. The table comes from immuneACCESS by way of TCRdb, which keeps in-frame sequences with V and J called. Part of the clones is missing from these tables; in studies checked, under half for an unresolved V gene and the rest for unknown reasons. D and trimming were read from the DNA, whereas the V and J calls and clone size are those reported in that table. This sample lists over 150,000 clones; over 50% were detected once. The ten largest clones take up under 11% of the sample.

The donors were healthy, HIV-negative adults with no recently reported acute infections or vaccinations. Every donor was a Caucasian adult living in Nashville, Tennessee, USA. CD4+ T cells were enriched through magnetic negative selection, after which naive cells were positively selected on CD45RA and the remaining negative fraction served as the memory subset. After blood collection by leukapheresis, PBMCs were isolated using Ficoll-Histopaque density gradient centrifugation and then cryopreserved in the vapor phase of liquid nitrogen. Purity and quantity of every magnetically sorted T cell population were checked by analytical flow cytometry. Genomic DNA was isolated from every sorted fraction and measured by UV absorbance on a Nanodrop 2000c. From V the trimming removes 0 bases and from J it removes 4 bases, while the gene matches leave 4 bases of the junction unaccounted for. CDR3 length: 16 amino acids, cysteine to phenylalanine. Just CDR3 DNA is preserved here, 48 bases in frame from base 1. CDR1 and CDR2 were assigned from the germline V gene as MDHEN and SYDVKM.

This clonotype was obtained from a man younger than 40 in good health. The sequenced material came from memory CD4+ T cells sorted from blood. The sample's cell subset or site label is to be understood as: CD45RA-negative fraction. The rearranged segments are TRBV28 and TRBJ1-5; 9 nucleotides in the junction match TRBD1. The DNA reads TGTGCCAGCAGTTTATGGGAAGGACAGGGGAATCAGCCCCAGCATTTT. It encodes CASSLWEGQGNQPQHF.